What follows are 3 T cell receptor beta chains derived from one specimen sequenced in a study of T cell repertoires and HLA-DP antigens. Repertoires were generated with immunoSEQ multiplex PCR, while TCRdb's copy carries only in-frame clones and drops some. The table records 3,000 to 4,000 clones, less than 85% of them present only once. After approximately 16 days, CD4+ cells were restimulated 20 to 30 h with the same allogeneic DPB1. HeLa stimulator cells carried retrovirally transduced HLA-DPA1/DPB1, HLA-DM, invariant chain and CD80. The sample comprised CD137- CD4+ T cells from cultured PBMCs. These receptors all stem from a young woman in good health and CMV-seronegative.

The chain links TRBV5-6 to TRBJ2-5; 9 bases fit TRBD2. CDR1 SGHDT and CDR2 YYEEEE come from the germline V gene. V lost 3 bases to trimming and J lost 2 bases; unmatched junction nucleotides: 5. This CDR3 is built from 15 residues. As DNA, the CDR3 is TGTGCCAGCAGCTGGCGGACTAGCGAACAAGAGACCCAGTACTTC. Its protein product is CASSWRTSEQETQYF.

The rearrangement links TRBV30 to TRBJ1-3; D not resolved. This CDR3 has 13 residues. Germline V gives CDR1 GTSNPN, CDR2 SVGIG (reference sequence). Trimming stripped 2 bases from V and 4 bases from J, with 9 bases between. CDR3: CAWSLDLGNTIYF. The DNA for the CDR3 is TGTGCCTGGAGTCTGGATCTCGGAAACACCATATATTTT.

The chain is built from TRBV6-6 and TRBJ2-5, with D perhaps given as TRBD1 or TRBD2 (6 bases each). CDR1 MNHNY and CDR2 SVGAGI come from the germline V gene (reference sequence). V lost 7 bases and J lost 4, with 13 bases in between. This CDR3 region has 13 residues. CDR3 DNA: TGTGCCAGCAAAATAGGAGGGGGAGAGACCCAGTACTTC. Translating it yields CASKIGGGETQYF.